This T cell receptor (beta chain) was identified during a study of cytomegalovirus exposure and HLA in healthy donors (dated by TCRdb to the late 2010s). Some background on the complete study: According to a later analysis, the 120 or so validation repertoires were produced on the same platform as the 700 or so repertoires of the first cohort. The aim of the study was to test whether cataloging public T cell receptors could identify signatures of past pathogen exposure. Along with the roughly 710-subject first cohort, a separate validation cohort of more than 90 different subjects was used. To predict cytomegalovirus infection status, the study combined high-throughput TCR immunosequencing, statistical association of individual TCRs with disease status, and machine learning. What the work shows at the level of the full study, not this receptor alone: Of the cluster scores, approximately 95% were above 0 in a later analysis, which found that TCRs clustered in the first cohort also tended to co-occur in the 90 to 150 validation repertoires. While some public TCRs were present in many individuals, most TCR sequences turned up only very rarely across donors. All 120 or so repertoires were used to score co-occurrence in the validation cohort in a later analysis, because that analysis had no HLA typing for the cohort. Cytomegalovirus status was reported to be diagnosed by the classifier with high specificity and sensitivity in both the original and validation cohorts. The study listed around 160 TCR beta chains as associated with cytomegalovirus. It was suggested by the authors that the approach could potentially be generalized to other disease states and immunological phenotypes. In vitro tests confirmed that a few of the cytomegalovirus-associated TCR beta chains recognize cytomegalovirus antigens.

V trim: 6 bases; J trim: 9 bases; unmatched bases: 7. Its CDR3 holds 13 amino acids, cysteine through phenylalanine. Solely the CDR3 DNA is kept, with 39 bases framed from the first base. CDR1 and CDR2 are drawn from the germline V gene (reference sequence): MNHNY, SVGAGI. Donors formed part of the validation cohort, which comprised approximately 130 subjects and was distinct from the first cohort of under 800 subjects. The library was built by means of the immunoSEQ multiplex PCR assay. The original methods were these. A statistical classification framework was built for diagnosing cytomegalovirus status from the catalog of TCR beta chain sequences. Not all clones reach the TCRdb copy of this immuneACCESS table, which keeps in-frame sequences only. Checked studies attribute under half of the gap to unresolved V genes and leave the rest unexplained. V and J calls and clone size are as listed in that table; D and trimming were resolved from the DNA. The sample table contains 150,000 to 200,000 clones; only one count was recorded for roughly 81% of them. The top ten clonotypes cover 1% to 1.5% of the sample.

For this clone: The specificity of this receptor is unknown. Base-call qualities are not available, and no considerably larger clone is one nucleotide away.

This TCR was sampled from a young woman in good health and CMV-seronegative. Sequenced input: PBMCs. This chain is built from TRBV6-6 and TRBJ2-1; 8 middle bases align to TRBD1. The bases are TGTGCCAGCAGAGGACAGGGAGGAGGTGAGCAGTTCTTC. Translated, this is CASRGQGGGEQFF.